This is a list of T cell receptor beta chains from one sample in a study of OX40 agonist ivuxolimab in advanced cancers. Using immunoSEQ multiplex PCR, the repertoire was profiled, and TCRdb retains in-frame clones only, with some absent. This sample carries roughly 100,000 clones, about 92% of them seen once, and the ten largest clones take about 0.27%. Sequences were derived from CD4+ or CD8+ T cells sorted from blood, sampled in a trial of the OX40 agonist ivuxolimab. All receptors derive from an adult with an advanced solid tumor such as melanoma, head and neck, liver or kidney cancer. The CDR3 runs from the conserved cysteine through the conserved F or W. The D gene is left open where the match is weak. Not every row has a clone size; where given, it reads once, few, many or a size class.

j_call clone_size d_call v_call cdr3_aa cdr3_nt
TRBJ1-3 NA NA TRBV30 CAWTRKADNTIYF TGTGCCTGGACCAGAAAAGCGGACAACACCATATATTTT
TRBJ2-3 NA NA TRBV2 CASSELAVTDTQYF TGTGCCAGCAGTGAACTTGCGGTCACAGATACGCAGTATTTT
TRBJ2-5 once NA TRBV12-2 CASRSPPLKETQYF TGTGCAAGTCGCTCCCCGCCTTTGAAAGAGACCCAGTACTTC
TRBJ2-1 once TRBD2 TRBV9 CASSVASGEYNEQFF TGTGCCAGCAGCGTAGCGAGCGGGGAATACAATGAGCAGTTCTTC
TRBJ1-3 NA NA TRBV9 CASSVGPGYSGNTIYF TGTGCCAGCAGCGTAGGGCCAGGGTACTCTGGAAACACCATATATTTT
TRBJ2-3 NA NA TRBV28 CASSLRGALTDTQYF TGTGCCAGCAGTTTACGCGGGGCACTCACAGATACGCAGTATTTT
TRBJ2-1 NA TRBD2 TRBV6-1 CASSLAGYNEQFF TGTGCCAGCAGCCTAGCGGGGTACAATGAGCAGTTCTTC
TRBJ2-1 NA TRBD2 TRBV6-5 CASRFRLAGINEQFF TGTGCCAGCAGGTTTAGACTAGCGGGCATCAATGAGCAGTTCTTC
TRBJ1-1 NA TRBD1 TRBV10-3 CAIRGRGPTEAFF TGTGCCATCAGGGGCAGGGGGCCTACTGAAGCTTTCTTT
TRBJ2-2 once TRBD1 TRBV12-5 CASGLDRAQGAPGELFF TGTGCTAGTGGTTTGGACCGAGCACAGGGGGCTCCCGGGGAGCTGTTTTTT
TRBJ2-5 NA TRBD2 TRBV29-1 CSVGASGGEETQYF TGCAGCGTTGGAGCTAGCGGGGGGGAGGAGACCCAGTACTTC
TRBJ1-4 NA NA TRBV7-6 CASSSGQSSNEKLFF TGTGCCAGCAGCTCAGGACAGTCCTCTAATGAAAAACTGTTTTTT
TRBJ1-2 NA NA TRBV2 CASSVIGQGPGYTF TGTGCCAGCAGTGTTATTGGGCAGGGTCCTGGCTACACCTTC
TRBJ1-2 NA TRBD1 TRBV6-5 CASSSRQGAIYGYTF TGTGCCAGCAGTAGCCGACAGGGGGCAATCTATGGCTACACCTTC
TRBJ1-5 NA TRBD1 TRBV2 CASRGQNSNQPQHF TGTGCCAGCAGGGGACAGAATAGCAATCAGCCCCAGCATTTT
TRBJ2-1 NA TRBD1 TRBV7-9 CASARDSYNEQFF TGTGCCAGCGCGAGGGACAGCTACAATGAGCAGTTCTTC
TRBJ2-1 NA NA TRBV5-6 CASSLIGATNNEQFF TGTGCCAGCAGCTTAATTGGGGCTACGAACAATGAGCAGTTCTTC
TRBJ2-1 NA TRBD1 TRBV7-3 CASSYLPGQGEQFF TGTGCCAGCAGCTACCTCCCCGGACAGGGCGAGCAGTTCTTC
TRBJ1-5 NA NA TRBV6-6 CASLSGVNQPQHF TGTGCCAGCCTCTCGGGGGTGAATCAGCCCCAGCATTTT
TRBJ2-5 NA NA TRBV30 CAWSRETQYF TGTGCCTGGAGCCGGGAGACCCAGTACTTC
TRBJ2-7 NA NA TRBV28 CASSSVRLSYEQYF TGTGCCAGCAGTTCGGTCCGACTCTCCTACGAGCAGTACTTC
TRBJ2-3 NA TRBD2 TRBV4-1 CASSHPLAGGTDTQYF TGCGCCAGCAGCCATCCACTAGCGGGGGGGACAGATACGCAGTATTTT
TRBJ1-1 NA NA TRBV15 CATSGRLTDTEAFF TGTGCCACCAGCGGAAGACTAACGGACACTGAAGCTTTCTTT
TRBJ2-1 once NA TRBV7-7 CASSLRGIGEQFF TGTGCTAGCAGCCTAAGGGGAATCGGTGAGCAGTTCTTC
TRBJ1-2 NA NA TRBV7-8 CASSLAGNYGYTF TGTGCCAGCAGCTTAGCTGGCAACTATGGCTACACCTTC
TRBJ2-1 NA NA TRBV7-2 CASSLGSSYNEQFF TGTGCCAGCAGCTTAGGTTCTTCCTACAATGAGCAGTTCTTC
TRBJ2-1 once TRBD1 TRBV5-1 CASGTGESYNEQFF TGCGCCAGCGGGACAGGGGAGTCCTACAATGAGCAGTTCTTC
TRBJ2-3 NA NA TRBV28 CASYKPGTDTQYF TGTGCCAGTTACAAACCTGGCACAGATACGCAGTATTTT
TRBJ2-5 once NA TRBV5-1 CASSLDIETQYF TGCGCCAGCAGCTTGGACATAGAGACCCAGTACTTC
TRBJ1-2 NA NA TRBV7-9 CASSSKDGYYGYTF TGTGCCAGCAGCTCCAAGGACGGATACTATGGCTACACCTTC
TRBJ1-4 NA NA TRBV6-5 CASSMGAGRDEKLFF TGTGCCAGCAGCATGGGAGCGGGGCGGGATGAAAAACTGTTTTTT
TRBJ2-1 NA TRBD2 TRBV25-1 CASRDGRGESEQFF TGTGCCAGCAGGGACGGGAGGGGAGAGAGTGAGCAGTTCTTC
TRBJ2-7 NA NA TRBV6-5 CASRPGYHNYEQYF TGTGCCAGCCGACCCGGCTACCATAATTACGAGCAGTACTTC
TRBJ1-2 NA NA TRBV10-3 CAISDTPRGGGYTF TGTGCCATCAGTGATACTCCCAGGGGCGGTGGCTACACCTTC
TRBJ2-5 once NA TRBV4-2 CASSQGQKETQYF TGTGCCAGCAGCCAGGGACAAAAAGAGACCCAGTACTTC
TRBJ2-5 NA NA TRBV5-1 CASGGTFQETQYF TGCGCCAGCGGCGGTACGTTCCAAGAGACCCAGTACTTC
TRBJ2-3 NA NA TRBV10-3 CATKPPRGRVADTQYF TGTGCCACCAAGCCCCCCAGAGGGAGAGTCGCAGATACGCAGTATTTT
TRBJ2-1 few TRBD2 TRBV7-9 CASSKSGDHNEQFF TGTGCCAGCAGCAAAAGCGGGGATCACAATGAGCAGTTCTTC
TRBJ2-3 NA NA TRBV4-3 CASSQVEDGTQYF TGCGCCAGCAGCCAAGTCGAGGACGGTACGCAGTATTTT
TRBJ1-3 NA TRBD1 TRBV6-6 CASSPGQSSGNTIYF TGTGCCAGCAGTCCGGGACAGAGCTCTGGAAACACCATATATTTT
TRBJ1-1 once NA TRBV6-1 CASSELLVLYTEAFF TGTGCCAGCAGTGAACTTCTGGTGTTGTACACTGAAGCTTTCTTT
TRBJ2-3 NA NA TRBV9 CASSRDPNSGTSTDTQYF TGTGCCAGCAGCAGAGATCCAAATAGCGGAACTAGCACAGATACGCAGTATTTT
TRBJ1-4 NA TRBD1 TRBV30 CAWSLTGGEKLFF TGTGCCTGGAGCTTGACAGGGGGAGAGAAACTGTTTTTT
TRBJ2-7 NA NA TRBV7-2 CASSSTMVTFGEQYF TGTGCCAGCAGCTCTACAATGGTAACCTTCGGCGAGCAGTACTTC
TRBJ2-1 NA NA TRBV28 CASSLFGQGRYEQFF TGTGCCAGCAGTTTATTTGGTCAGGGTCGGTATGAGCAGTTCTTC
TRBJ1-1 NA NA TRBV30 CAWRGLYGSTEAFF TGTGCCTGGAGGGGTCTGTACGGTTCCACTGAAGCTTTCTTT
TRBJ1-2 NA NA TRBV4-3 CASSQLSQGGYTF TGCGCCAGCAGCCAACTCAGCCAGGGTGGCTACACCTTC
TRBJ1-5 NA NA TRBV15 CATSRDAENQPQHF TGTGCCACCAGCAGAGATGCGGAGAATCAGCCCCAGCATTTT
TRBJ2-1 NA NA TRBV4-2 CASSPSTSSYNEQFF TGTGCCAGCAGCCCCTCGACCAGCTCCTACAATGAGCAGTTCTTC
TRBJ1-4 NA TRBD1 TRBV6-5 CASSYLPGQGLEKLFF TGTGCCAGCAGTTACTTACCGGGACAGGGTTTGGAAAAACTGTTTTTT
TRBJ2-3 NA NA TRBV5-1 CASMGDTRDTQYF TGCGCCAGCATGGGGGATACCAGAGATACGCAGTATTTT
TRBJ1-4 NA TRBD1 TRBV5-8 CASSLGQGFGNEKLFF TGTGCCAGCAGCTTGGGACAGGGTTTTGGTAATGAAAAACTGTTTTTT
TRBJ1-2 few TRBD1 TRBV30 CASGTGINYGYTF TGTGCCTCAGGGACAGGGATTAACTATGGCTACACCTTC
TRBJ2-3 once NA TRBV4-2 CASSQQGGRDTQYF TGTGCCAGCAGCCAGCAGGGTGGCCGAGATACGCAGTATTTT
TRBJ2-5 few NA TRBV28 CASCRWEETQYF TGTGCCAGCTGTCGTTGGGAGGAGACCCAGTACTTC
TRBJ2-7 once NA TRBV28 CASRFQGASGEQYF TGTGCCAGCAGATTTCAGGGGGCTAGCGGCGAGCAGTACTTC
TRBJ1-5 few NA TRBV30 CAWSVRGNQPQHF TGTGCCTGGAGTGTACGTGGGAATCAGCCCCAGCATTTT
TRBJ1-1 once NA TRBV4-1 CASSQGSGAREAFF TGCGCCAGCAGCCAAGGTTCCGGGGCCCGTGAAGCTTTCTTT
TRBJ1-3 few NA TRBV6-5 CASSYSVVGGGNTIYF TGTGCCAGCAGTTACTCGGTGGTAGGGGGAGGAAACACCATATATTTT